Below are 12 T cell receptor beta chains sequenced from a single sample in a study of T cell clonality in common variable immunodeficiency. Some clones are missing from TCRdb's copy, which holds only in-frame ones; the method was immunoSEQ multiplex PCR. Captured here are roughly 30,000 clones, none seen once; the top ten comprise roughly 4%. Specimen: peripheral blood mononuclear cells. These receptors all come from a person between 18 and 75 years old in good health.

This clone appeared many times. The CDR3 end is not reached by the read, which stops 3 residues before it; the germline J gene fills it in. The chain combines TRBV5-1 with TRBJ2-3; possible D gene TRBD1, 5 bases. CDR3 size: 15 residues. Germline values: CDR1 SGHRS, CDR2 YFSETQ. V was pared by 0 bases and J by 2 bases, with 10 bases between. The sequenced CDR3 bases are TGCGCCAGCAGCTTGGAAGGCAGGGACACAGATACG. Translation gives CASSLEGRDTDT. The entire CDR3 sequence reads CASSLEGRDTDTQYF.

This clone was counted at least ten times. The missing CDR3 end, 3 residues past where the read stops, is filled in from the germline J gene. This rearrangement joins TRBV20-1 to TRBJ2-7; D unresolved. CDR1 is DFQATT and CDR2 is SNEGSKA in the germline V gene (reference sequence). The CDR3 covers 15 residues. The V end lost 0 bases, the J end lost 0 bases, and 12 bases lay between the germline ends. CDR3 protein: CSARDGARSSYEQYF. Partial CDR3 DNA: TGCAGTGCTAGAGATGGAGCGCGAAGCTCCTACGAG.

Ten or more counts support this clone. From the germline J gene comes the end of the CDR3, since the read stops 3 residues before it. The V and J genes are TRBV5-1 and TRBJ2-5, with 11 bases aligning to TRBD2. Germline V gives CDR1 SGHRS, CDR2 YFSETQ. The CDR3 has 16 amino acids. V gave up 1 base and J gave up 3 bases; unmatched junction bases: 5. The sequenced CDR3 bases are TGCGCCAGCAGCTTGACTAGCGGGAGAGGAAAAGAGACC. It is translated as CASSLTSGRGKET. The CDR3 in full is CASSLTSGRGKETQYF.

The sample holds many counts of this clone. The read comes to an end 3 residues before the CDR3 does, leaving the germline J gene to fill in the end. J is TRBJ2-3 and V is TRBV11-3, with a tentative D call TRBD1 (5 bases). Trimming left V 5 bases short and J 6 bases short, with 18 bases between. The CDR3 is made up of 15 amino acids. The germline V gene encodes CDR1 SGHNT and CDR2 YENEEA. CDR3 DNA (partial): TGTGCCAGCAGCCCCCGACGTGGGGCTGGGGATACG. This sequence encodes CASSPRRGAGDT. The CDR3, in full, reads CASSPRRGAGDTQYF. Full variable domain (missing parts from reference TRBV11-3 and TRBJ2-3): EAGVVQSPRYKIIEKKQPVAFWCNPISGHNTLYWYLQNLGQGPELLIRYENEEAVDDSQLPKDRFSAERLKGVDSTLKIQPAELGDSAVYLCASSPRRGAGDTQYFGPGTRLTVL.

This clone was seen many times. Incomplete CDR3 DNA: TGTGCCACCACTCAAGGGTCGACGAACACCGGGGAG. Amino acid sequence: CATTQGSTNTGE. The entire CDR3 sequence reads CATTQGSTNTGELFF. The chain is built from TRBV24-1 and TRBJ2-2; D remains ambiguous. The CDR3 end lies 3 residues beyond the end of the read and is filled in from the germline J gene. CDR3 length equals 15 residues. Germline V gene sequence: CDR1 KGHDR, CDR2 SFDVKD. The V and J ends lost 8 bases and 0 bases respectively, with 12 bases between them.

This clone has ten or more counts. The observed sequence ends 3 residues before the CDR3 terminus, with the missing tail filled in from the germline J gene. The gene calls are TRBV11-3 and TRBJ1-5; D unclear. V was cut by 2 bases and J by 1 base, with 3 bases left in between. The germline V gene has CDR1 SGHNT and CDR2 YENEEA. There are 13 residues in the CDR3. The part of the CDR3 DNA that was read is TGTGCCAGCAGCTTATCGAGCAATCAGCCC. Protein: CASSLSSNQP. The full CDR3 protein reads CASSLSSNQPQHF. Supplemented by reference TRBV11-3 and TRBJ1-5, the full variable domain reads EAGVVQSPRYKIIEKKQPVAFWCNPISGHNTLYWYLQNLGQGPELLIRYENEEAVDDSQLPKDRFSAERLKGVDSTLKIQPAELGDSAVYLCASSLSSNQPQHFGDGTRLSIL.

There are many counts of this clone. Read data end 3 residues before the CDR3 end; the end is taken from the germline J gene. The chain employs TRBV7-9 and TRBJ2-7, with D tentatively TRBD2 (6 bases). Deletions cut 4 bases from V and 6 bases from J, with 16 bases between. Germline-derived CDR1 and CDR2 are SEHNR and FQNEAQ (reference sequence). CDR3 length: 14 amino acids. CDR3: CASSSDPISGEQYF. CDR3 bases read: TGTGCCAGCAGCTCCGACCCAATTAGCGGCGAG.

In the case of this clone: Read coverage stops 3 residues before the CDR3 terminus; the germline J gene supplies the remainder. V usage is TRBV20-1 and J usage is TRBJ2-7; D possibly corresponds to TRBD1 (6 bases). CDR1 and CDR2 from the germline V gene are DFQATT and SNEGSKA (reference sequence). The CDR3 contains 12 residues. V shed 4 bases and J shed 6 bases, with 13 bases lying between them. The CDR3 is CSAISGASEQYF. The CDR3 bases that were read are TGCAGTGCTATATCAGGGGCCTCCGAG.

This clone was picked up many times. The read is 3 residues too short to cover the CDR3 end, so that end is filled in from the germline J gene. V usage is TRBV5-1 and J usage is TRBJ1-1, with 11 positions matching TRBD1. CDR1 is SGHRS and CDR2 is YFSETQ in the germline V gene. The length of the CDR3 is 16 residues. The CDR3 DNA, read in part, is TGCGCCAGCAGCTTGTCCCCGGGACAGGGGGACCGTGCG. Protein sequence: CASSLSPGQGDRA. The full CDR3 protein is CASSLSPGQGDRAAFF.

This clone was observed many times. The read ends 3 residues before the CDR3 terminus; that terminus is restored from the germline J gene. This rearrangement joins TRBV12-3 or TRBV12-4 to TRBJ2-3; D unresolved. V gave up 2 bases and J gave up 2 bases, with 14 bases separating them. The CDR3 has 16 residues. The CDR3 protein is CASSLKRLALTDTQYF. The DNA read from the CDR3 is TGTGCCAGCAGTTTAAAGCGATTAGCTCTCACAGATACG.

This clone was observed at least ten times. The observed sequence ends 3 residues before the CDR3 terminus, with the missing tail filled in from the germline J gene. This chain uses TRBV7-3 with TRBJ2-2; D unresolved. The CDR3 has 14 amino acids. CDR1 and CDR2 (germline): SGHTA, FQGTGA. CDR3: CASSLTGLGSPLFF. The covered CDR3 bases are TGTGCCAGCAGCTTAACGGGCCTGGGCTCACCG.

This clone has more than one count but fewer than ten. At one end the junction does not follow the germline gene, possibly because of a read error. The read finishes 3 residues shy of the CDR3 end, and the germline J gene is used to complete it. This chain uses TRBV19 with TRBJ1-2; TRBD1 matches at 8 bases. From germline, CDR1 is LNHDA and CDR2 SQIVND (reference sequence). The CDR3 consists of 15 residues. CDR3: CASIPGTGNNFGYTF. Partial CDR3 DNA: TGTGCCAGTATCCCCGGGACAGGCAATAACTTTGGC.